Listed below are T cell receptor beta chains from one sample, sequenced in a study of OX40 agonist ivuxolimab in advanced cancers. Assay: immunoSEQ multiplex PCR; the TCRdb copy retains only in-frame clones and omits some. The sample consists of about 72,000 clones, about 84% of them appearing once. The sequencing used CD4+ or CD8+ T cells sorted from blood, collected in a trial of the OX40 agonist ivuxolimab. The origin of the receptors is an adult with an advanced solid tumor such as melanoma, head and neck, liver or kidney cancer. CDR3s include the opening cysteine and the closing phenylalanine or tryptophan. The D gene is left open where the match is weak. A clone size is listed for some rows: how often the clone was seen (once, few, many), or a class if it is expanded.

clone_size: .; d_call: .; j_call: TRBJ2-1; v_call: TRBV4-2; cdr3_nt: TGTGCCAGCAGCAACCGGGACCGTGTCAATGTCTTC; cdr3_aa: CASSNRDRVNVF
clone_size: medium-sized; d_call: TRBD1; j_call: TRBJ1-1; v_call: TRBV2; cdr3_nt: TGTGCCAGCAGTGAAAGGGACAGGGGTCCCACTGAAGCTTTCTTT; cdr3_aa: CASSERDRGPTEAFF
clone_size: .; d_call: .; j_call: TRBJ1-2; v_call: TRBV5-6; cdr3_nt: TGTGCCAGCAGCTTGGGGGCGGATAACTATGGCTACACCTTC; cdr3_aa: CASSLGADNYGYTF
clone_size: .; d_call: .; j_call: TRBJ2-6; v_call: TRBV6-6; cdr3_nt: TGTGCCAGCAGCCCGTTCACAGGGTCCGGGGCCAACGTCCTGACTTTC; cdr3_aa: CASSPFTGSGANVLTF
clone_size: few; d_call: TRBD2; j_call: TRBJ2-7; v_call: TRBV19; cdr3_nt: TGTGCCAGTAGTATAGATCGGTCTAGCGGGAGACAGCAGTACTTC; cdr3_aa: CASSIDRSSGRQQYF
clone_size: few; d_call: .; j_call: TRBJ1-1; v_call: TRBV2; cdr3_nt: TGTGCCAGCACTGACGGGCAGGCCTACACTGAAGCTTTCTTT; cdr3_aa: CASTDGQAYTEAFF
clone_size: .; d_call: .; j_call: TRBJ1-1; v_call: TRBV19; cdr3_nt: TGTGCCAGTAGTTACGACGGGAACACTGAAGCTTTCTTT; cdr3_aa: CASSYDGNTEAFF
clone_size: .; d_call: .; j_call: TRBJ1-3; v_call: TRBV5-1; cdr3_nt: TGCGCCAGCAGCTTGTATGGATCTGGAAACACCATATATTTT; cdr3_aa: CASSLYGSGNTIYF
clone_size: .; d_call: TRBD2; j_call: TRBJ2-1; v_call: TRBV5-1; cdr3_nt: TGCGCCAGCAGCTTGGGACGAAAACTGACTAGCGGGGGCCTGAGCTCCTACAATGAGCAGTTCTTC; cdr3_aa: CASSLGRKLTSGGLSSYNEQFF
clone_size: .; d_call: TRBD2; j_call: TRBJ2-3; v_call: TRBV30; cdr3_nt: TGTGCCTGGAGTGTACTCAGCGGGACTAGCACAGATACGCAGTATTTT; cdr3_aa: CAWSVLSGTSTDTQYF
clone_size: .; d_call: .; j_call: TRBJ2-5; v_call: TRBV6-5; cdr3_nt: TGTGCCAGCAGTAAGGGTTGGACAGAGACCCAGTACTTC; cdr3_aa: CASSKGWTETQYF
clone_size: .; d_call: TRBD1; j_call: TRBJ1-1; v_call: TRBV5-1; cdr3_nt: TGCGCCAGTAAAGTCGGGACAGGGGTATGGACTGAAGCTTTCTTT; cdr3_aa: CASKVGTGVWTEAFF
clone_size: .; d_call: .; j_call: TRBJ2-1; v_call: TRBV7-3; cdr3_nt: TGTGCCAGCAGCTTAAGCTTCTACAATGAGCAGTTCTTC; cdr3_aa: CASSLSFYNEQFF
clone_size: few; d_call: TRBD2; j_call: TRBJ2-5; v_call: TRBV18; cdr3_nt: TGTGCCAGCGCCAGGACTAGCTCTTCGCAAGAGACCCAGTACTTC; cdr3_aa: CASARTSSSQETQYF
clone_size: .; d_call: .; j_call: TRBJ2-3; v_call: TRBV9; cdr3_nt: TGTGCCAGCAGCGTAGGTGGCACAGATACGCAGTATTTT; cdr3_aa: CASSVGGTDTQYF
clone_size: .; d_call: .; j_call: TRBJ1-5; v_call: TRBV6-1; cdr3_nt: TGTGCCAGCAGTGAACGCGGCAGGGGCCTTAGCAATCAGCCCCAGCATTTT; cdr3_aa: CASSERGRGLSNQPQHF
clone_size: few; d_call: .; j_call: TRBJ2-7; v_call: TRBV2; cdr3_nt: TGTGCTACGGCCCAGCGGAGCTACGAGCAGTACTTC; cdr3_aa: CATAQRSYEQYF
clone_size: .; d_call: .; j_call: TRBJ1-1; v_call: TRBV11-2; cdr3_nt: TGTGCCAGCAGTCGAGCAGGGAGTGACACTGAAGCTTTCTTT; cdr3_aa: CASSRAGSDTEAFF
clone_size: .; d_call: .; j_call: TRBJ1-1; v_call: TRBV6-6; cdr3_nt: TGTGCCAGCAGTTACAGGTCGGGGGAAGCTTTCTTT; cdr3_aa: CASSYRSGEAFF
clone_size: .; d_call: TRBD1; j_call: TRBJ2-1; v_call: TRBV10-3; cdr3_nt: TGTGCCATCAGTGACCCAGGGGGCTCCTCCTACAATGAGCAGTTCTTC; cdr3_aa: CAISDPGGSSYNEQFF
clone_size: .; d_call: .; j_call: TRBJ1-6; v_call: TRBV7-2; cdr3_nt: TGTGCCAGCAGCTTAGTTAAGTCAAATTCACCCCTCCACTTT; cdr3_aa: CASSLVKSNSPLHF
clone_size: .; d_call: .; j_call: TRBJ2-4; v_call: TRBV5-8; cdr3_nt: TGTGCCAGCAGCTTAATCGGACAGTCTTTC; cdr3_aa: CASSLIGQSF
clone_size: .; d_call: .; j_call: TRBJ1-2; v_call: TRBV7-2; cdr3_nt: TGTGCCAGCACCTCGAAAGGGAACTATGGCTACACCTTC; cdr3_aa: CASTSKGNYGYTF
clone_size: .; d_call: .; j_call: TRBJ1-3; v_call: TRBV29-1; cdr3_nt: TGCAGCGCCGGGACGGTAGGAAACACCATATATTTT; cdr3_aa: CSAGTVGNTIYF
clone_size: .; d_call: .; j_call: TRBJ1-5; v_call: TRBV6-1; cdr3_nt: TGTGCCAGCAGTGAACTAGGGACAAATCAGCCCCAGCATTTT; cdr3_aa: CASSELGTNQPQHF
clone_size: .; d_call: TRBD2; j_call: TRBJ2-3; v_call: TRBV6-1; cdr3_nt: TGTGCCAGCAGTGAACGCGGAGCGGGATGGGTCACAGATACGCAGTATTTT; cdr3_aa: CASSERGAGWVTDTQYF
clone_size: few; d_call: TRBD1; j_call: TRBJ1-2; v_call: TRBV18; cdr3_nt: TGTGCCAGCTCACAGACAGGGAACTATGGCTACACCTTC; cdr3_aa: CASSQTGNYGYTF
clone_size: .; d_call: TRBD2; j_call: TRBJ2-7; v_call: TRBV7-2; cdr3_nt: TGTGCCAGCAGCACTGGACTAGCGGGAATGTACGAGCAGTACTTC; cdr3_aa: CASSTGLAGMYEQYF
clone_size: .; d_call: .; j_call: TRBJ1-5; v_call: TRBV6-1; cdr3_nt: TGTGCCAGCCGATCAGGACAGTTCAATCAGCCCCAGCATTTT; cdr3_aa: CASRSGQFNQPQHF
clone_size: .; d_call: .; j_call: TRBJ2-5; v_call: TRBV6-6; cdr3_nt: TGTGCCAGCAGTCCCTCCCCGACTTACGAAGAGACCCAGTACTTC; cdr3_aa: CASSPSPTYEETQYF
clone_size: .; d_call: .; j_call: TRBJ2-3; v_call: TRBV18; cdr3_nt: TGTGCCAGCTCAGACGGAAACACAGATACGCAGTATTTT; cdr3_aa: CASSDGNTDTQYF
clone_size: .; d_call: .; j_call: TRBJ2-3; v_call: TRBV7-8; cdr3_nt: TGTGCCAGCAGCCCTGAGGCCCGGGATTATGGCGCAGATACGCAGTATTTT; cdr3_aa: CASSPEARDYGADTQYF
clone_size: .; d_call: TRBD1; j_call: TRBJ1-5; v_call: TRBV6-1; cdr3_nt: TGTGCCAGCAGTGGGGACAGATCGAATCAGCCCCAGCATTTT; cdr3_aa: CASSGDRSNQPQHF
clone_size: .; d_call: .; j_call: TRBJ1-1; v_call: TRBV27; cdr3_nt: TGTGCCAGCAGTTTATTAAGTGGCTTCATGAACACTGAAGCTTTCTTT; cdr3_aa: CASSLLSGFMNTEAFF
clone_size: .; d_call: .; j_call: TRBJ2-7; v_call: TRBV5-1; cdr3_nt: TGCGCCAGCAGCTTGGTACAGGGAAGCCTCAACTACGAGCAGTACTTC; cdr3_aa: CASSLVQGSLNYEQYF
clone_size: .; d_call: .; j_call: TRBJ2-3; v_call: TRBV5-1; cdr3_nt: TGCGCCAGCAGCTGGGACGACCATACGCAGTATTTT; cdr3_aa: CASSWDDHTQYF
clone_size: .; d_call: .; j_call: TRBJ1-2; v_call: TRBV18; cdr3_nt: TGTGCCAGCTCCTACGACAGATTCTATGGCTACACCTTC; cdr3_aa: CASSYDRFYGYTF
clone_size: few; d_call: .; j_call: TRBJ2-7; v_call: TRBV28; cdr3_nt: TGTGCCAGCAGTACCGGACAATCCTACGAGCAGTACTTC; cdr3_aa: CASSTGQSYEQYF
clone_size: .; d_call: .; j_call: TRBJ2-2; v_call: TRBV7-9; cdr3_nt: TGTGCCAGCAGCCAAGGGAGCATGAACACCGGGGAGCTGTTTTTT; cdr3_aa: CASSQGSMNTGELFF
clone_size: .; d_call: .; j_call: TRBJ1-2; v_call: TRBV10-3; cdr3_nt: TGTGCCATCAGTGAGTCCGGCGGACCCGGTGGCTACACCTTC; cdr3_aa: CAISESGGPGGYTF
clone_size: .; d_call: TRBD1; j_call: TRBJ2-7; v_call: TRBV28; cdr3_nt: TGTGCCAGCACCCCTGGACAGGCAACCTACGAGCAGTACTTC; cdr3_aa: CASTPGQATYEQYF
clone_size: .; d_call: .; j_call: TRBJ2-1; v_call: TRBV5-6; cdr3_nt: TGTGCCAGCGGTGACAGGCTAGGGGCGAATGAGCAGTTCTTC; cdr3_aa: CASGDRLGANEQFF
clone_size: .; d_call: .; j_call: TRBJ2-1; v_call: TRBV21-1; cdr3_nt: TGTGCCAGCAGCAAAGCCCGGGACACCATATACAATGAGCAGTTCTTC; cdr3_aa: CASSKARDTIYNEQFF
clone_size: .; d_call: TRBD1; j_call: TRBJ1-6; v_call: TRBV5-1; cdr3_nt: TGCGCCAGCAGCTCAGGAGGACAGGGGCGGGAATCACCCCTCCACTTT; cdr3_aa: CASSSGGQGRESPLHF
clone_size: .; d_call: TRBD1; j_call: TRBJ1-5; v_call: TRBV7-9; cdr3_nt: TGTGCCAGCAGCTATGGACAGGGGGCATGGGGTCAGCCCCAGCATTTT; cdr3_aa: CASSYGQGAWGQPQHF
clone_size: few; d_call: .; j_call: TRBJ2-2; v_call: TRBV7-8; cdr3_nt: TGTGCCAGCAGCTCTATCGGCGGGACGCCGAACACCGGGGAGCTGTTTTTT; cdr3_aa: CASSSIGGTPNTGELFF
clone_size: once; d_call: TRBD2; j_call: TRBJ2-3; v_call: TRBV7-8; cdr3_nt: TGTGCCAGCAGCTTAGCGACTAGCGGGAGGGATACGCAGTATTTT; cdr3_aa: CASSLATSGRDTQYF
clone_size: .; d_call: .; j_call: TRBJ2-3; v_call: TRBV7-3; cdr3_nt: TGTGCCAGCAGCTTAAGATCGGATGGGCTGTCTAGCACAGATACGCAGTATTTT; cdr3_aa: CASSLRSDGLSSTDTQYF
clone_size: .; d_call: TRBD1; j_call: TRBJ1-4; v_call: TRBV5-1; cdr3_nt: TGCGCCAGCAGCCAAGAGGGACAGGGGGGTGAAAAACTGTTTTTT; cdr3_aa: CASSQEGQGGEKLFF